This TCR beta chain was identified in a study of early T cells in non-severe SARS-CoV-2 infection. Study-wide background: Sequencing targeted bulk RNA from unsorted whole blood, leaving chains unpaired.

TCRdb used MiXCR to reprocess the 5' RACE reads, holding one entry per CDR3 protein. The data hold approximately 45,000 distinct CDR3 sequences, with approximately 11% observed a single time. This clonotype was counted at least ten times. Sequencing used whole blood. This TCR was recovered from an adult who was a healthcare worker with PCR-confirmed SARS-CoV-2 infection or an uninfected control (not recorded which).

In DNA form, the CDR3 reads TGCAGTGCCGTCGACGGGGGGGGCCACACCGGGGAGCTGTTTTTT. Translating gives CSAVDGGGHTGELFF. This rearrangement joins TRBV20-1 to TRBJ2-2; 8 nucleotides agree with TRBD2. There are 15 residues in the CDR3. V dropped 6 bases and J dropped 3; count of bases not matched to a gene: 9. CDR1 is DFQATT and CDR2 is SNEGSKA in the germline V gene (reference sequence).